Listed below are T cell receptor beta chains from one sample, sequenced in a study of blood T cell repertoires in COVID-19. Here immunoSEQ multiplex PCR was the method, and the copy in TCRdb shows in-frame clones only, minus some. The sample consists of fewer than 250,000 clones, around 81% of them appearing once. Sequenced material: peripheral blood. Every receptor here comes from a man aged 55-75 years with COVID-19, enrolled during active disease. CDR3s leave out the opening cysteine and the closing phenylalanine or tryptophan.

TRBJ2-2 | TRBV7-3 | ASSFGTGPNTGELF
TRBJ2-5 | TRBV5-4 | ASSSRAGGTQETQY
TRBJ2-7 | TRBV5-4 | ASSLGGSGFTYEQY
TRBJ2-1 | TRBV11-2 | ASSAASGRAPYNEQF
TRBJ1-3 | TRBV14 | ATNSFTGNTIY
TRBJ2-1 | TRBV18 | ASSGQGRNEQF
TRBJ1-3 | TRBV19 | ASSILDTSGNTIY
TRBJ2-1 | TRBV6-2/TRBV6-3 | ASSQQAGQNNEQF
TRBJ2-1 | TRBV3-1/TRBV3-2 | ASRDLGTSGINEQF
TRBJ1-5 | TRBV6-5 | ASSYSTLFRQPQH
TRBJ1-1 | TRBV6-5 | ASSSQGQGNTEAF
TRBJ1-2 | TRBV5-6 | ASAPLGQIYGYT
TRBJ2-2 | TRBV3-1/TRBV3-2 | ASSPHSGAHATGELF
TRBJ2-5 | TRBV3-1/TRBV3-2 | ASSQDLRLAEETQY
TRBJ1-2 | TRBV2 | ASSETRGNGYT
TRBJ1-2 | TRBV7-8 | ASRPLGRSGYGYT
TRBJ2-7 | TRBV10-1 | ASSESTGGGRYEQY
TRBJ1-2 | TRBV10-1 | ASSGTFYGYT
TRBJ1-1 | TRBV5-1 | ASSLDGVRTEAF
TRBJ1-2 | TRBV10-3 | AIRTAANYGYT
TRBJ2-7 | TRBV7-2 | ASSPLLTGSYEQY
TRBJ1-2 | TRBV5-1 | ASSVFGTGRDYGYT
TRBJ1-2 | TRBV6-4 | ASSDQQGDGYT
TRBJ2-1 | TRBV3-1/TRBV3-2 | ASSREQGARGNEQF
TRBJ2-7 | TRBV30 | AWSTVYEQY
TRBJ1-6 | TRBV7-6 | ASSLEAGGDNSPLH
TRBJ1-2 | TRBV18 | ASSPRDREGYGYT
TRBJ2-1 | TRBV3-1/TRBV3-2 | ASSLFTMKQF
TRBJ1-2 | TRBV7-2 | ASRSPGTNYGYT
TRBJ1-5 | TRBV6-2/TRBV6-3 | ASSYQGQISNQPQH
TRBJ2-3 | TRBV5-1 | ASTSGTGGRGTQY
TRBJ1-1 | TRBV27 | ASSWLVNTEAF
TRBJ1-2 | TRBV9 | ASSPGDRNYGYT
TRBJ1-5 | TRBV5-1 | ASSWAAGGNQPQH
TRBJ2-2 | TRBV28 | ASSLKLAYTGELF
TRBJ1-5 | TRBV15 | ATSRGGREYQPQH
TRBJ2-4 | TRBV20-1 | SASEPRGDKNIQY
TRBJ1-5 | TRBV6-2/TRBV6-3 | ASSYDRGRFQPQH
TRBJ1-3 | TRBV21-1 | ASSKDVEGLLSGNTIY
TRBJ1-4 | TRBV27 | ASRTLDSEKLF
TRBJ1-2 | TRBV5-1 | ASSSSTGTNYGYT
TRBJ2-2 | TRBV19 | ASRAFQGTGELF
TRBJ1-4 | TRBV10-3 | AISEQGTVGKLF
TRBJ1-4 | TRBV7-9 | ASSFSGVVNEKLF
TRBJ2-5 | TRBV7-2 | ASSPERATQY